This is a list of T cell receptor beta chains from one sample in a study of T cell repertoires in cytomegalovirus infection. No antigen has been identified for these receptors. TCRdb reprocessed the reads via MiXCR and lists one record per CDR3 protein. The repertoire holds roughly 120,000 distinct CDR3 sequences, with about a tenth as singletons. Sequencing was done on a sample of PBMCs, sequenced either directly or after in vitro stimulation (not recorded which). Every receptor here comes from a human donor in good health (CMV status not recorded). Some clones in this sample may be carry-over from other donors' samples. CDR3s include the opening cysteine and the closing phenylalanine or tryptophan. A D gene is named only where the DNA matches it firmly. Clone size is given for some rows only: seen once, a few or many times, or a class if the clone is expanded.

D gene,V gene,clone size,J gene,CDR3 length,CDR3 DNA,CDR3 protein
NA,TRBV7-9,few,TRBJ2-6,17,TGTGCCAGCAGGAAAGGGGCGGTTACCTCTGGGGCCAACGTCCTGACTTTC,CASRKGAVTSGANVLTF
NA,TRBV6-2/TRBV6-3,few,TRBJ1-1,13,TGTGCCAGCAGTTCCGGAGTGAACACTGAAGCTTTCTTT,CASSSGVNTEAFF
NA,TRBV4-2,many,TRBJ2-2,17,TGTGCCAGCAGCCAAGATCGAGAAAGGGGCAACACCGGGGAGCTGTTTTTT,CASSQDRERGNTGELFF
NA,TRBV10-3,many,TRBJ2-7,14,TGTGCCACTAAGGGGTACTTGAGCTCCTACGAGCAGTACTTC,CATKGYLSSYEQYF
NA,TRBV4-2,NA,TRBJ2-3,16,TGTGCCAGCAGCCAAGAGCGGGGATGGGACACAGATACGCAGTATTTT,CASSQERGWDTDTQYF
NA,TRBV20-1,few,TRBJ2-3,18,TGCAGTGCTAGAGAAACCGACTGGACTACTCAAGGCACAGATACGCAGTATTTT,CSARETDWTTQGTDTQYF
TRBD2,TRBV6-2/TRBV6-3,large,TRBJ2-7,15,TGTGCCAGCATCTACGGAGCGGGGGTCTCCTACGAGCAGTACTTC,CASIYGAGVSYEQYF
NA,TRBV7-2,NA,TRBJ2-6,17,TGTGCCAGCAGCTTATTTCAGTCGCTATCTGGGGCCAACGTCCTGACTTTC,CASSLFQSLSGANVLTF
NA,TRBV11-2,NA,TRBJ1-2,16,TGTGCCAGCAGCGCAAACCCCGGAGGTGCATTGGGTGGCTACACCTTC,CASSANPGGALGGYTF
NA,TRBV11-2,once,TRBJ2-7,14,TGTGCCAGCAGCACTCCAGGGCGAGCCTACGAGCAGTACTTC,CASSTPGRAYEQYF
NA,TRBV15,many,TRBJ2-2,17,TGTGCCACCAGCAGCCTTCTAGCGTTCATCGACACCGGGGAGCTGTTTTTT,CATSSLLAFIDTGELFF
NA,TRBV7-9,many,TRBJ1-1,13,TGTGCCAGCAGCTTGAGGCAGAACACTGAAGCTTTCTTT,CASSLRQNTEAFF
NA,TRBV6-2/TRBV6-3,many,TRBJ2-7,12,TGTGCCAGCAGTTGGAGTGGCTACGAGCAGTACTTC,CASSWSGYEQYF
NA,TRBV7-2,few,TRBJ2-3,12,TGTGCCAGCAGCTTCTCCGATGGTACGCAGTATTTT,CASSFSDGTQYF
NA,TRBV19,many,TRBJ1-3,14,TGTGCCGCTGACTCCTCCAGGGCTGGAAACACCATATATTTT,CAADSSRAGNTIYF
TRBD1,TRBV10-3,NA,TRBJ1-1,15,TGTGCCATCAGTGCTGGGAGGGGGCAAGGCACTGAAGCTTTCTTT,CAISAGRGQGTEAFF
TRBD1,TRBV12-3/TRBV12-4,many,TRBJ1-2,17,TGTGCCAGCAGTTTATTGGGGGAGACAGGGGGCCAGGGTGGCTACACCTTC,CASSLLGETGGQGGYTF
TRBD2,TRBV5-1,few,TRBJ2-7,16,TGCGCCAGCAGCCCGGGCTTCGGAGCGGGAGGGCCCGAGCAGTACTTC,CASSPGFGAGGPEQYF
TRBD1,TRBV10-2,few,TRBJ1-1,14,TGCGCCAGCAGTGCGCAGGGGGTGAACACTGAAGCTTTCTTT,CASSAQGVNTEAFF
TRBD1,TRBV19,NA,TRBJ1-5,15,TGTGCCAGTAGCCGGGACAGGGGGCGAACGGAGCCCCAGCATTTT,CASSRDRGRTEPQHF
NA,TRBV29-1,NA,TRBJ2-2,13,TGCAGCGTTGCAGGGCAAGACACCGGGGAGCTGTTTTTT,CSVAGQDTGELFF
NA,TRBV28,NA,TRBJ1-5,14,TGTGCCAGCATTGAGGGTAGGGGAGGAGAAGCCCAGCATTTT,CASIEGRGGEAQHF
TRBD1,TRBV19,many,TRBJ2-2,20,TGTGCCAGTAGTATAGTCTCGTCTCCGGGACAGACTTACTACACCGGGGAGCTGTTTTTT,CASSIVSSPGQTYYTGELFF
TRBD1,TRBV5-4,NA,TRBJ2-2,16,TGTGCCAGCAGCACAGGGGGGCAGGGTAACACCGGGGAGCTGTTTTTT,CASSTGGQGNTGELFF
NA,TRBV28,many,TRBJ2-7,16,TGTGCCAGCAGTTTACCTTATAGCGGTCCTAAATACGAGCAGTACTTC,CASSLPYSGPKYEQYF
NA,TRBV5-4,few,TRBJ2-1,14,TGTGCCAGCAGGGATTCTGATCGGCGCACTGAGCAGTTCTTC,CASRDSDRRTEQFF
NA,TRBV6-6,many,TRBJ1-4,13,TGTGCCAGCATCCACCGAGGGGATGAAAAACTGTTTTTT,CASIHRGDEKLFF
TRBD1,TRBV12-3/TRBV12-4,many,TRBJ2-3,15,TGTGCCAGCAGGCAAAGGGACAGGGGGAGGGTTACGCAGTATTTT,CASRQRDRGRVTQYF
NA,TRBV6-2/TRBV6-3,few,TRBJ2-3,12,TGTGCGAGCAGCGAGGACGGAGATACGCAGTATTTT,CASSEDGDTQYF
TRBD2,TRBV7-6,many,TRBJ2-1,18,TGTGCCAGCAGCTTAGAGCTAGCGGGAGCCATCCCCTACAATGAGCAGTTCTTC,CASSLELAGAIPYNEQFF
NA,TRBV6-5,NA,TRBJ2-4,15,TGTGCCAGCAGTTATATAGGAGCAGCCAAAAACATTCAGTACTTC,CASSYIGAAKNIQYF
TRBD1,TRBV2,few,TRBJ2-5,15,TGTGCCAGCACCCCGGACAGGGGCCGGGAAGAGACCCAGTACTTC,CASTPDRGREETQYF
NA,TRBV12-5,many,TRBJ1-2,16,TGTGCTAGTGGTTTGTTTTCGGGGGCGACCATCTATGGCTACACCTTC,CASGLFSGATIYGYTF
NA,TRBV7-8,many,TRBJ1-1,13,TGTGCCAGCAGCCCCTACGTAGGAGATGAAGCTTTCTTT,CASSPYVGDEAFF
TRBD1,TRBV28,many,TRBJ2-7,23,TGTGCCAGCAGTTTATCCTCATTGCATAAGGGGAGGGTGCCCCAGGACAGGGGCTACGAGCAGTACTTC,CASSLSSLHKGRVPQDRGYEQYF
TRBD1,TRBV11-3,many,TRBJ1-3,16,TGTGCCAGCAGCTCGGGACAGGGGGCGGCTGGAAACACCATATATTTT,CASSSGQGAAGNTIYF
TRBD2,TRBV7-2,NA,TRBJ2-3,18,TGTGCCAGCAGCTTAGATGCAAGACTAGCGGGAACCCCAGATACGAAGTATTTT,CASSLDARLAGTPDTKYF
NA,TRBV7-9,NA,TRBJ1-2,11,TGTGCCAGCAGCTTTGAATATGGCTACACCTTC,CASSFEYGYTF
NA,TRBV7-2,many,TRBJ1-2,16,TGTGCCAGCAGCTCCCACGGGAAGGCCCAAAACTATGGCTACACCTTC,CASSSHGKAQNYGYTF
NA,TRBV7-2,many,TRBJ2-4,13,TGTGCCAGCAGCTTAGATACCTCTAACATTCAGTACTTC,CASSLDTSNIQYF
NA,TRBV10-2,NA,TRBJ2-2,12,TGCGCCAGCCTAGAGAACACCGGGGAGCTGTTTTTT,CASLENTGELFF
NA,TRBV7-9,NA,TRBJ2-3,16,TGTGCCTGCAGCTCCTCGGGGCTAGGAGGCACAGATATTCAGTATTTC,CACSSSGLGGTDIQYF
NA,TRBV20-1,NA,TRBJ1-6,11,TGCAGTGCTAAGGGTGCTTCACCCCTCCAATTT,CSAKGASPLQF